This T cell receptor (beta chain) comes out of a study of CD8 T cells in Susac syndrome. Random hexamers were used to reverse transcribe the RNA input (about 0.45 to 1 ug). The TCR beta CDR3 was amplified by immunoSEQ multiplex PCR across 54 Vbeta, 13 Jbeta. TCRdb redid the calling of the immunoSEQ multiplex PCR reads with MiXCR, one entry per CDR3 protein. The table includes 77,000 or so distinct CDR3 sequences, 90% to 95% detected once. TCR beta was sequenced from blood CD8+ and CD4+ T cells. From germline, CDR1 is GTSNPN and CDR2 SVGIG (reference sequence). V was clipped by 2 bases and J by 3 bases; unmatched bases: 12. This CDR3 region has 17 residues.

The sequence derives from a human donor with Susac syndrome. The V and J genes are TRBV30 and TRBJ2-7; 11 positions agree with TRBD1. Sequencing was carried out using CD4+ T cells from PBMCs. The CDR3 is CAWSPGQGVAGDYEQYF. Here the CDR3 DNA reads TGTGCCTGGAGTCCGGGACAGGGGGTAGCGGGAGACTACGAGCAGTACTTC. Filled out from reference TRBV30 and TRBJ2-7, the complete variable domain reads SQTIHQWPATLVQPVGSPLSLECTVEGTSNPNLYWYRQAAGRGLQLLFYSVGIGQISSEVPQNLSASRPQDRQFILSSKKLLLSDSGFYLCAWSPGQGVAGDYEQYFGPGTRLTVT.